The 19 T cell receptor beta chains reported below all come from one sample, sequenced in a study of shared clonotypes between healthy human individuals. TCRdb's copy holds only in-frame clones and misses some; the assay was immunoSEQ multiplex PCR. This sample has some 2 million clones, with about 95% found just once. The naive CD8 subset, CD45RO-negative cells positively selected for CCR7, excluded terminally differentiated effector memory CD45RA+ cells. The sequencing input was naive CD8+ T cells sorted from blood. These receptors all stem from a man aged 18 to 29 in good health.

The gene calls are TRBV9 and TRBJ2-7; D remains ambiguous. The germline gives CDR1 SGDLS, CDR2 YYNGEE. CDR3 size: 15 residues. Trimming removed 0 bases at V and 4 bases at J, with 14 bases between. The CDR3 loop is CASSVATAPDYEQYF. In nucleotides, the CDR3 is TGTGCCAGCAGCGTAGCTACGGCACCAGATTACGAGCAGTACTTC.

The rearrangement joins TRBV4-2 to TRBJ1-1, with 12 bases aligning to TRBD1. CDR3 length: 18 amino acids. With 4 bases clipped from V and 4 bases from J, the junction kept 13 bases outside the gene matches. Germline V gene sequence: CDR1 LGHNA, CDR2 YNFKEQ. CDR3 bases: TGTGCCAGCAGCCGAGAAACCGGGACAGGGGGCTGGGCCACTGAAGCTTTCTTT. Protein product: CASSRETGTGGWATEAFF.

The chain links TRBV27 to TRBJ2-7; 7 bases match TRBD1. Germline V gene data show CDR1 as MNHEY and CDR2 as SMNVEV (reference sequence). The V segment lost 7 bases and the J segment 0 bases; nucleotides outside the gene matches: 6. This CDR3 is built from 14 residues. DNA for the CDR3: TGTGCCAGCACCGCGACAGGGAGCTCCTACGAGCAGTACTTC. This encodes CASTATGSSYEQYF.

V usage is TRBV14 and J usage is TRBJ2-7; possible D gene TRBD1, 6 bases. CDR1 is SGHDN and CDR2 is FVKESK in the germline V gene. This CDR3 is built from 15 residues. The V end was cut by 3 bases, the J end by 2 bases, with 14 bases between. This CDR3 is CASSQRRDIPYEQYF. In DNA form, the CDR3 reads TGTGCCAGCAGCCAGCGCCGGGACATTCCCTACGAGCAGTACTTC. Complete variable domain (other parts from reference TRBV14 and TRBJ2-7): EAGVTQFPSHSVIEKGQTVTLRCDPISGHDNLYWYRRVMGKEIKFLLHFVKESKQDESGMPNNRFLAERTGGTYSTLKVQPAELEDSGVYFCASSQRRDIPYEQYFGPGTRLTVT.

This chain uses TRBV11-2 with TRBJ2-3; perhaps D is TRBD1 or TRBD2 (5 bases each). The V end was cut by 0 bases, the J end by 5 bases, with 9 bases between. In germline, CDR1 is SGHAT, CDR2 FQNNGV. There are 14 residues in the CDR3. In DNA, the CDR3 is TGTGCCAGCAGCTTAGATCTGAGGGGAGATACGCAGTATTTT. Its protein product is CASSLDLRGDTQYF.

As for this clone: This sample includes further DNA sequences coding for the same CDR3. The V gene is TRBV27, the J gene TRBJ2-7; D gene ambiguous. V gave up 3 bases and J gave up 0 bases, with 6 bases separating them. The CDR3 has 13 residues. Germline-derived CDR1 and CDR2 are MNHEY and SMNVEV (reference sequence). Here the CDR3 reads CASSLTSSYEQYF. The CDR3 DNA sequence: TGTGCCAGCAGTTTGACAAGCTCCTACGAGCAGTACTTC.

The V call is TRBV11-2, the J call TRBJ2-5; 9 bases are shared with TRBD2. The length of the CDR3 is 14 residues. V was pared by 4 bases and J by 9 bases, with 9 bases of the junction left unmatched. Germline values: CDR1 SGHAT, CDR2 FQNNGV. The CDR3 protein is CASSYIAGEGAQYF. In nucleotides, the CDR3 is TGTGCCAGCAGCTATATAGCGGGAGAGGGGGCCCAGTACTTC.

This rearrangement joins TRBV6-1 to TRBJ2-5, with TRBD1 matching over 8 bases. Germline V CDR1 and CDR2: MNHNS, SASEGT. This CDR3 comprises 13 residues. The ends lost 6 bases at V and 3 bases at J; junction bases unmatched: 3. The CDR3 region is CASRATGEETQYF. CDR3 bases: TGTGCCAGCAGGGCGACAGGGGAAGAGACCCAGTACTTC.

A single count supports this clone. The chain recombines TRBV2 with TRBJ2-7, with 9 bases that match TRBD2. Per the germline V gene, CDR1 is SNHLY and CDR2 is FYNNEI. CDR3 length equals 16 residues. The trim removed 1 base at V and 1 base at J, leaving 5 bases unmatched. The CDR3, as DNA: TGTGCCAGCAGTGAAGGGTATAGCGGGGGATCCTACGAGCAGTACTTC. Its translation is CASSEGYSGGSYEQYF. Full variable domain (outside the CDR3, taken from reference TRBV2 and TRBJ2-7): EPEVTQTPSHQVTQMGQEVILRCVPISNHLYFYWYRQILGQKVEFLVSFYNNEISEKSEIFDDQFSVERPDGSNFTLKIRSTKLEDSAMYFCASSEGYSGGSYEQYFGPGTRLTVT.

The CDR3 nucleotides are TGTGCCAGCTCACCAGAGACTACCCTAAACACCGGGGAGCTGTTTTTT. It yields the protein CASSPETTLNTGELFF. This chain uses TRBV18 with TRBJ2-2; weak D call: TRBD2 (5 bases). Trimming left V 2 bases short and J 2 bases short, with 12 bases between. The CDR3 covers 16 residues. CDR1 is KGHSH, CDR2 LQKENI, per germline.

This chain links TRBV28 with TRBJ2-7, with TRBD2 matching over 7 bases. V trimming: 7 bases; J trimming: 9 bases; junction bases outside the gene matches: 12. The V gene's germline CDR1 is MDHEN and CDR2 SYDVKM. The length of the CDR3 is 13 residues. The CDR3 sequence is CASNWGEGWVQYF. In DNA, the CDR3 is TGTGCCAGCAATTGGGGGGAGGGCTGGGTGCAGTACTTC.

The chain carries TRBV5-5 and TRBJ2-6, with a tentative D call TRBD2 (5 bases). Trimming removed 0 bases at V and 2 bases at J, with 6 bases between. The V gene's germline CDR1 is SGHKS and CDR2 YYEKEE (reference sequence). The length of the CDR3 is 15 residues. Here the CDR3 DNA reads TGTGCCAGCAGCTTGGTGAGGGCTGGGGCCAACGTCCTGACTTTC. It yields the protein CASSLVRAGANVLTF. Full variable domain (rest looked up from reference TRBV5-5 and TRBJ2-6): DAGVTQSPTHLIKTRGQQVTLRCSPISGHKSVSWYQQVLGQGPQFIFQYYEKEERGRGNFPDRFSARQFPNYSSELNVNALLLGDSALYLCASSLVRAGANVLTFGAGSRLTVL.

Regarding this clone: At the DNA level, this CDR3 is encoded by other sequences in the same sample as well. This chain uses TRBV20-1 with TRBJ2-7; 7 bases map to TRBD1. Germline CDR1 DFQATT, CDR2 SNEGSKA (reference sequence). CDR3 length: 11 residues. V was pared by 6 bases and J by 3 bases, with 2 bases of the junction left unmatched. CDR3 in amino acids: CSARQGYEQYF. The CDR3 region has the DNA TGCAGTGCCCGACAGGGCTACGAGCAGTACTTC.

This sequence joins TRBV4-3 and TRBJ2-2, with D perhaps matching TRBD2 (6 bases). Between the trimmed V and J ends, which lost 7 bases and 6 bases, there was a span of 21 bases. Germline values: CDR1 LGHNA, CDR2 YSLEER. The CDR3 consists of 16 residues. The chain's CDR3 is CASIRGRRVTAGELFF. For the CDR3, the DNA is TGCGCCAGCATTAGAGGGAGGAGGGTAACCGCCGGGGAGCTGTTTTTT.

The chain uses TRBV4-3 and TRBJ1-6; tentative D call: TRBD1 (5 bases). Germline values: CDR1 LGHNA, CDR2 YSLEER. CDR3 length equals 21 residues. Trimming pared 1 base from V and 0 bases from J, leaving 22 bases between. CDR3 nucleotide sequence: TGCGCCAGCAGCCAAGCTGGGGGGTCCGTTCAAACCCTCTCCTATAATTCACCCCTCCACTTT. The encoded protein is CASSQAGGSVQTLSYNSPLHF.

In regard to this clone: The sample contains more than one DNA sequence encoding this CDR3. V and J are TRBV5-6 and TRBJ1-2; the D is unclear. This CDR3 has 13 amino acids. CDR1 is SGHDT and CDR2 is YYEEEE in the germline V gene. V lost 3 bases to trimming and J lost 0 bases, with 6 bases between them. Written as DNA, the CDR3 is TGTGCCAGCAGCTCGGGAGCTAACTATGGCTACACCTTC. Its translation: CASSSGANYGYTF.

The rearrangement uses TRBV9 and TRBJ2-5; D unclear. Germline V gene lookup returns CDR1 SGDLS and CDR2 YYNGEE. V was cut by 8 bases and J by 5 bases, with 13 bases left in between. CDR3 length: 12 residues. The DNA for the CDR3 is TGTGCCAGTTCCGGGCTAGATGAGACCCAGTACTTC. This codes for CASSGLDETQYF.

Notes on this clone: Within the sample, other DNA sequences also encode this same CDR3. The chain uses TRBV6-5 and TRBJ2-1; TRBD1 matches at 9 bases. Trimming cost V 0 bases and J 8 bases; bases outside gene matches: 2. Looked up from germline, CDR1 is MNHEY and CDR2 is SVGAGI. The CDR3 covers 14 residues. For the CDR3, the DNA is TGTGCCAGCAGTTACTCTACAGGGGGCGATGAGCAGTTCTTC. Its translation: CASSYSTGGDEQFF.

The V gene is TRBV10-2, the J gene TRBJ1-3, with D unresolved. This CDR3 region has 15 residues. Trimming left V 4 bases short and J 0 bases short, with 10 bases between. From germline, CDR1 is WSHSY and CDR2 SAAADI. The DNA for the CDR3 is TGCGCCAGCAGTGCCGACGGGAGCTCTGGAAACACCATATATTTT. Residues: CASSADGSSGNTIYF.